This T cell receptor beta chain originates from a study of cytomegalovirus exposure and HLA in healthy donors. Donors were drawn from the 120-subject validation cohort, separate from the roughly 610-subject first cohort. Some clones are missing from TCRdb's copy, which holds only in-frame ones; the method was immunoSEQ multiplex PCR. The sample has around 240,000 clones; around 90% are singletons. Points on this clone: Its matching antigen is unknown.

Broader study findings: The study found most TCR sequences rare, yet found some public TCRs in many donors. The investigators catalogued 164 TCR beta chains as cytomegalovirus-associated.

CDR3 length equals 16 residues. Trimming removed 5 bases from V and 6 bases from J; junction bases left unmatched: 12. Germline V gene data show CDR1 as SGHNT and CDR2 as YYREEE (reference sequence). This sequence was found in a woman between 18 and 29 years old in good health and CMV-seronegative. The specimen was PBMCs. The chain carries TRBV5-4 and TRBJ2-1; 9 positions match TRBD2. The DNA of the CDR3 is TGTGCCAGCAGGTCAGTTCTAGCGGGGACACTCAATGAGCAGTTCTTC. Encoded protein: CASRSVLAGTLNEQFF.